Listed below are T cell receptor beta chains from one sample, sequenced in a study of T cell changes during pregnancy in multiple sclerosis. Sequencing used immunoSEQ multiplex PCR; TCRdb keeps in-frame clones, though not all of them. The sample comprises over 65,000 clones, roughly 90% of which are singletons, and 2.5% to 3% rests with the top ten. This sample comprised peripheral blood, obtained in the first trimester of pregnancy. These receptors originate from a female donor with multiple sclerosis, enrolled in a pregnancy study. Both conserved end residues are trimmed from each CDR3. A D gene is named only where the DNA matches it firmly. Some rows mark clone size as missing; the rest say once, few, many or name a class of expanded clone.

clone_size	v_call	j_call	d_call	cdr3_aa
.	TRBV11-3	TRBJ1-3	.	ASSSQGTISGNTIY
.	TRBV4-1	TRBJ1-2	.	ASSQAGLDYGYT
.	TRBV7-9	TRBJ2-1	TRBD2	ASSPPLASGSFSYNEQF
.	TRBV9	TRBJ2-5	TRBD2	ASSVGLAGGTEGTQY
.	TRBV4-1	TRBJ2-3	TRBD2	ASSYGLAGGRSTDTQY
.	TRBV7-2	TRBJ2-7	TRBD1	ASSLAAGTGGYEQY
.	TRBV12-5	TRBJ1-1	.	ASGHRGNTEAF
.	TRBV4-3	TRBJ1-1	TRBD1	ASSQQTGGSEAF
few	TRBV2	TRBJ1-1	.	ASSEGVGAF
.	TRBV7-2	TRBJ2-2	.	ASSLVGRRNTGELF
.	TRBV6-1	TRBJ1-2	TRBD1	ASGDRGRVYGYT
.	TRBV7-8	TRBJ2-1	TRBD2	ASSLGSGTSVYNEQF
.	TRBV27	TRBJ1-4	.	ASSLYRGTNEKLF
.	TRBV19	TRBJ1-1	.	ASSPGFLNTEAF
once	TRBV6-1	TRBJ2-7	TRBD2	ASSGLAGASSYEQY
.	TRBV5-1	TRBJ1-1	.	ASRDNPSQNTEAF
.	TRBV19	TRBJ2-1	TRBD2	ASSIGEGHNEQF
.	TRBV7-8	TRBJ1-1	.	ASNLGLSNTEAF
once	TRBV4-3	TRBJ2-2	TRBD1	ASSQGQGASTGELF
.	TRBV18	TRBJ2-1	.	ASSLSTETRNEQF
.	TRBV6-1	TRBJ1-2	.	ASSPAGREGYT
.	TRBV6-4	TRBJ2-1	TRBD2	ARAAGAYNEQF
once	TRBV4-3	TRBJ2-1	TRBD1	ASSQYRGLYEQF